The 14 T cell receptor beta chains below were found in one sample sequenced in a study of tumor-infiltrating lymphocytes in primary liver carcinoma. The template, around 520 ng total RNA, yielded TCR beta cDNA made with a constant-region primer. What produced the TCR beta libraries was three nested multiplex PCR rounds using slightly modified ARM-PCR. It was with TRBV1-TRBV30 forward primers and a C-beta reverse primer that the first two PCR rounds were run, at around 11 cycles each. TCRdb reprocessed the multiplex PCR reads via MiXCR and lists one record per CDR3 protein. The sample consists of roughly 25,000 distinct CDR3 sequences, about 73% of them appearing once. The 20-30 mg bulk tissue piece was not sorted before simultaneous RNA and DNA extraction. Sequencing input: liver tumor tissue from sampling region 3. Subset defined: tumor region T3, left-lateral pole. The receptors were gathered from a man in his forties or fifties with primary liver carcinoma and hepatitis B virus infection.

About this clonotype itself: A read error is possible here, since a much larger clone lies one base away. The J gene is TRBJ1-5, the V gene TRBV9, with TRBD1 as a possible D gene (6 bases). The CDR3 extends over 15 amino acids. The V gene lost 6 bases and the J gene lost 5 bases, with 18 bases spanning the gap. Germline-derived CDR1 and CDR2 are SGDLS and YYNGEE. The CDR3 region is CASNAAGAVDQPQHF. CDR3 sequence (DNA): TGTGCCAGCAACGCGGCGGGGGCGGTGGATCAGCCCCAGCATTTT.

The chain recombines TRBV5-1 with TRBJ2-4, with D possibly being TRBD2 (5 bases). Germline V lookup: CDR1 SGHRS, CDR2 YFSETQ. The CDR3 length is 13 residues. Trimming took off 0 bases at V and 11 bases at J, with 12 bases between the two ends. The CDR3 loop reads CASSLAGLYVQYF. CDR3 nucleotides: TGCGCCAGCAGCTTGGCGGGATTATACGTTCAGTACTTC.

The chain couples TRBV10-3 to TRBJ2-3; TRBD2 matches 11 bases. The CDR3 loop spans 18 amino acids. Germline assignment: CDR1 ENHRY and CDR2 SYGVKD. The CDR3 here is CTISEPLRLAGTTDTQYF. For the CDR3, the DNA is TGTACTATCAGTGAACCCCTCCGACTAGCGGGAACCACAGATACGCAGTATTTT.

Regarding this clonotype: The junction departs from germline at one end; a sequencing error may be responsible. V usage is TRBV10-3 and J usage is TRBJ1-5; no firm D call. Germline lookup yields CDR1 ENHRY and CDR2 SYGVKD. The CDR3 totals 14 residues. CDR3 bases: TGCGCCATCAGTGTGTATGAGGGCGGTCAGCCCCAGCATTTT. It yields the protein CAISVYEGGQPQHF.

Regarding this clonotype: A read error may account for a junction end that differs from germline. This rearrangement joins TRBV5-4 to TRBJ2-1, with D maybe TRBD2 (6 bases). CDR1 is SGHNT and CDR2 is YYREEE in the germline V gene (reference sequence). The CDR3 runs to 18 residues. CDR3 DNA: TGTGCCAGCAGCTTAGGAGGGGCGGCCCTGAGATCCTATAATGAGCAGTTCTTC. This codes for CASSLGGAALRSYNEQFF.

This clonotype has at least ten counts. The rearrangement joins TRBV7-9 to TRBJ2-7, with 7 nucleotides matching TRBD2. The CDR3 contains 14 residues. V lost 6 bases and J lost 7; bases outside the gene matches: 12. Germline V gene sequence: CDR1 SEHNR, CDR2 FQNEAQ (reference sequence). CDR3 loop: CASSHSGLPWEQYF. The DNA for the CDR3 is TGTGCCAGCAGTCATTCGGGACTACCATGGGAGCAGTACTTC.

For this clonotype: The germline gene is not matched at one end of the junction; a read error may be the cause. The chain uses TRBV4-2 and TRBJ2-3; either TRBD1 or TRBD2 may fit D (5 bases each). Germline assignment: CDR1 LGHNA and CDR2 YNFKEQ. The CDR3 is 15 amino acids. CDR3 in DNA: TGTACCAGCAGCCAAGAGAAGGGAGTGACAGATGCGCGGTATTTT. This sequence encodes CTSSQEKGVTDARYF.

By share, this clonotype counts as medium-sized. The chain has TRBV12-3 or TRBV12-4 and TRBJ1-1; D gene ambiguous. The CDR3 loop spans 17 amino acids. Trimming took 2 bases from V and 0 from J, leaving 16 bases between them. The CDR3 DNA sequence: TGTGCCAGCAGTTTAATATTTGGCCCAGTCTTGAACACTGAAGCTTTCTTT. It encodes CASSLIFGPVLNTEAFF.

This clonotype was found many times. The chain links TRBV5-1 to TRBJ2-1; 9 positions agree with TRBD2. This CDR3 region has 18 residues. V was clipped by 0 bases and J by 1 base; unmatched bases: 8. CDR1 SGHRS and CDR2 YFSETQ come from the germline V gene. The CDR3 is CASSLDGSGSTSYNEQFF. As DNA, the CDR3 is TGCGCCAGCAGCTTGGACGGTAGCGGGAGTACGTCCTACAATGAGCAGTTCTTC. Together with reference TRBV5-1 and TRBJ2-1, the CDR3 gives the full variable domain: KAGVTQTPRYLIKTRGQQVTLSCSPISGHRSVSWYQQTPGQGLQFLFEYFSETQRNKGNFPGRFSGRQFSNSRSEMNVSTLELGDSALYLCASSLDGSGSTSYNEQFFGPGTRLTVL.

Worth noting for this clonotype: In this CDR3 the conserved last residue, phenylalanine or tryptophan, is missing, so a read error is likely. The chain joins TRBV5-6 to TRBJ2-5; D remains ambiguous. Germline V CDR1 and CDR2: SGHDT, YYEEEE. The CDR3 has 13 residues. Here the CDR3 DNA reads TGTGCCAACAGCTTTGACCAGCAAGAGACCCAGTACATC. Protein sequence: CANSFDQQETQYI.

Notes on this clonotype: A single base separates this from a much larger clone, so it may be a read error. The chain joins TRBV11-2 to TRBJ2-1; no clear D. Trimming cost V 2 bases and J 12 bases, with 14 bases left between them. In germline, CDR1 is SGHAT, CDR2 FQNNGV. The CDR3 runs 13 residues. The CDR3 loop reads CASSLNDAYVQFF. DNA of the CDR3: TGTGCCAGCAGCTTAAATGATGCCTATGTGCAGTTCTTC.

As to this clonotype: Because the CDR3 is missing its conserved closing phenylalanine or tryptophan, this is likely a read error. The chain links TRBV5-1 to TRBJ1-5; D possibly corresponds to TRBD1 (6 bases). Per the germline V gene, CDR1 is SGHRS and CDR2 is YFSETQ. Trimming cost V 0 bases and J 1 base, with 8 bases left between them. The CDR3 is made up of 15 amino acids. The CDR3 coding sequence is TGCGCCAGCAGCTTGGGGGGGCGGAGCAATCAGCCCCAGCATGTT. Translation: CASSLGGRSNQPQHV.

Of note for this clonotype: As the CDR3 is not closed by the conserved phenylalanine or tryptophan, this likely results from a read error. This CDR3 reads CASSLTEAGYTI. In nucleotides, the CDR3 is TGTGCCAGCAGTTTGACAGAGGCTGGCTACACCATC. The chain joins TRBV12-3 or TRBV12-4 to TRBJ1-2; TRBD1 might be the D (5 bases). CDR3 length equals 12 residues. Trimming shortened V by 3 bases and J by 7 bases, and 9 bases separated the two germline ends.

This clonotype was recorded at least ten times. A much bigger clone sits one base away, suggesting this may be a read error. This chain connects TRBV6-7 to TRBJ1-3; no clear D. TRBV6-7 is labeled an ORF, and its function is uncertain. Trimming cost V 7 bases and J 2 bases, with 9 bases left between them. The CDR3 covers 13 residues. The CDR3 spells CASIETPGNTIYF. The CDR3 DNA follows: TGTGCCAGCATCGAGACCCCTGGAAACACCATATATTTT.